The 10 T cell receptor beta chains presented below share a single source sample, sequenced in a study of vaccination effects on CD4 cells after COVID-19. Data came from immunoSEQ multiplex PCR; TCRdb stores just in-frame clones and leaves some out. This table holds about 69,000 clones, around two thirds found once. Antigen-specific CD4+ T cells expanded by the ViraFEST assay with viral peptide pools were then sequenced. It was after approximately 11 days of culture that CD4+ T cells were isolated. All study participants received two doses of BNT162b2 or mRNA-1273 vaccine. Their specific antigens are unknown. The sample in question was CD4+ T cells from PBMCs cultured with HCoV-229E spike peptides, obtained after COVID-19 vaccination. These receptors all come from a human donor who received a COVID-19 vaccine.

This rearrangement joins TRBV3-1 (or the pseudogene TRBV3-2) to TRBJ1-1; D gene ambiguous. Germline V gene lookup returns CDR1 LGHDT and CDR2 YNNKEL (reference sequence). The CDR3 loop spans 17 amino acids. V shed 1 base and J shed 1 base, with 16 bases lying between them. The CDR3: CASSQGFARAANTEAFF. CDR3 sequence (DNA): TGTGCCAGCAGCCAAGGGTTCGCCCGGGCAGCGAACACTGAAGCTTTCTTT.

The J gene is TRBJ1-1, the V gene TRBV5-4; 8 positions match TRBD1. CDR3 length equals 15 residues. With 4 bases clipped from V and 4 bases from J, the junction kept 9 bases outside the gene matches. Germline CDR1 SGHNT, CDR2 YYREEE (reference sequence). Here the CDR3 DNA reads TGTGCCAGCAGCCAAAAGACTACAGGGGGCACTGAAGCTTTCTTT. Translated: CASSQKTTGGTEAFF.

This clone was observed a few times. J is TRBJ1-5 and V is TRBV5-1, with a weak D call TRBD1 (5 bases). From germline, CDR1 is SGHRS and CDR2 YFSETQ. The CDR3 has 15 residues. V was shortened by 0 bases and J by 6 bases, with 13 bases between the two germline ends. CDR3 loop: CASSLEGGAPQPQHF. CDR3 DNA: TGCGCCAGCAGCTTGGAAGGAGGGGCACCTCAGCCCCAGCATTTT.

This clone was detected a few times. The chain has TRBV6-4 and TRBJ1-5; unclear D gene. Germline loops: CDR1 MRHNA, CDR2 SNTAGT. This CDR3 has 12 amino acids. Trimming stripped 5 bases from V and 7 bases from J, with 9 bases between. The CDR3 DNA reads TGTGCCAGCAGTCCCGTGGGGCAGCCCCAGCATTTT. The encoded protein is CASSPVGQPQHF.

V and J are TRBV24-1 and TRBJ1-2; D is undetermined. With 4 bases removed from V and 4 bases from J, the gap between germline ends came to 15 bases. Germline CDR1 and CDR2: KGHDR and SFDVKD. The CDR3 sequence is 15 residues long. CDR3 region: CATSDPKTVGYGYTF. For the CDR3, the DNA is TGTGCCACCAGTGACCCTAAGACCGTAGGCTATGGCTACACCTTC.

The genes are TRBV5-1 and TRBJ1-2, with TRBD1 matching over 9 bases. After removal of 5 bases from V and 8 bases from J, the junction contained 10 bases not matched to a gene. Germline assignment: CDR1 SGHRS and CDR2 YFSETQ. The CDR3 is 14 amino acids. DNA for the CDR3: TGCGCCAGCAGTTTGATGGGACAGGGCAACGGCTACACCTTC. Amino acids: CASSLMGQGNGYTF.

This clone was counted only a few times. The V gene is TRBV30, the J gene TRBJ1-2; 9 nucleotides match TRBD1. The germline CDR1 and CDR2 sequences are GTSNPN and SVGIG (reference sequence). The CDR3 extends over 13 amino acids. The V segment lost 5 bases and the J segment 1 base; nucleotides outside the gene matches: 2. The CDR3 is CAWVGQGNYGYTF. For the CDR3, the DNA is TGTGCCTGGGTGGGACAGGGTAACTATGGCTACACCTTC. Based on the CDR3 plus reference TRBV30 and TRBJ1-2, the full variable domain is SQTIHQWPATLVQPVGSPLSLECTVEGTSNPNLYWYRQAAGRGLQLLFYSVGIGQISSEVPQNLSASRPQDRQFILSSKKLLLSDSGFYLCAWVGQGNYGYTFGSGTRLTVV.

CDR3 DNA sequence: TGTGCCATCAGCGAAAAAGGTGTGGGGTCACCCCTCCACTTT. Translated, it gives CAISEKGVGSPLHF. The chain employs TRBV10-3 and TRBJ1-6; D gene ambiguous. The germline CDR1 and CDR2 sequences are ENHRY and SYGVKD. V lost 6 bases to trimming and J lost 10 bases, with 16 bases between them. This CDR3 contains 14 residues.

The count of this clone is one. The chain is built from TRBV2 and TRBJ1-2; D unclear. The CDR3 has 14 residues. Trimming shortened V by 4 bases and J by 2 bases, and 11 bases separated the two germline ends. Germline lookup yields CDR1 SNHLY and CDR2 FYNNEI. For the CDR3, the DNA is TGTGCCAGCAGTGTGGACGGCTTAAACTATGGCTACACCTTC. It translates to CASSVDGLNYGYTF.

V is TRBV9 and J is TRBJ2-3, with D possibly matching TRBD2 (5 bases). The CDR3 sequence is 14 residues long. Germline lookup yields CDR1 SGDLS and CDR2 YYNGEE. V lost 0 bases to trimming and J lost 5 bases, with 10 bases between them. The CDR3 DNA follows: TGTGCCAGCAGCGTAGGTCTAGCCCTAGATACGCAGTATTTT. It translates to CASSVGLALDTQYF.